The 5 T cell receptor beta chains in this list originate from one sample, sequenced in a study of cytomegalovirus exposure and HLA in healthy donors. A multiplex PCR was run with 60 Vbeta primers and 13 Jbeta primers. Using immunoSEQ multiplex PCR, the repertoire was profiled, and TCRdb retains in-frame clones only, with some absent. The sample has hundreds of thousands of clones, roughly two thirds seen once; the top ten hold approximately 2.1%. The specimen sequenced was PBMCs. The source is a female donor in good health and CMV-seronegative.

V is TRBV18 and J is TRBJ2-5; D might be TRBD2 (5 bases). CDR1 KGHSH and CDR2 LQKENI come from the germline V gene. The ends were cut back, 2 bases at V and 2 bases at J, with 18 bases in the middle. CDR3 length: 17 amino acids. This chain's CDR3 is CASSPRNLNGGQETQYF. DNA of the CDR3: TGTGCCAGCTCACCAAGGAATCTCAATGGCGGGCAAGAGACCCAGTACTTC.

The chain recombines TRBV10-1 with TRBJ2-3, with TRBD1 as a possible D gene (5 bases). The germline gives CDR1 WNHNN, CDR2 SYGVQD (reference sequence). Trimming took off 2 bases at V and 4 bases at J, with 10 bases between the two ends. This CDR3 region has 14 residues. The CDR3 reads CASSEARGSDTQYF. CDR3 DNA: TGCGCCAGCAGTGAGGCTAGGGGTTCAGATACGCAGTATTTT.

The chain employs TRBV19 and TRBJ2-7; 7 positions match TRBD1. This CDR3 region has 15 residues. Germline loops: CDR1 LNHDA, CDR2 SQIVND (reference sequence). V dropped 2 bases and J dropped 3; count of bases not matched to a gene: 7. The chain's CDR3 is CASSIRGGQLYEQYF. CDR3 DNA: TGTGCCAGTAGTATACGAGGGGGACAGCTCTACGAGCAGTACTTC.

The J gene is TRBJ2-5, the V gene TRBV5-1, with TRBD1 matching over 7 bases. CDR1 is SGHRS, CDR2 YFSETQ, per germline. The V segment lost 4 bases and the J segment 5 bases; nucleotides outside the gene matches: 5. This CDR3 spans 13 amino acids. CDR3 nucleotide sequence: TGCGCCAGCAGCCCAGGGACAGCGGAGACCCAGTACTTC. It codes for CASSPGTAETQYF.

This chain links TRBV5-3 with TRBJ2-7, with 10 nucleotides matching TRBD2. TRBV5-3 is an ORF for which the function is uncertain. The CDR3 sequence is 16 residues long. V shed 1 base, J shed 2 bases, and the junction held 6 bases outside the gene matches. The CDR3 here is CARSLTTSGITYEQYF. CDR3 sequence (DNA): TGTGCCAGAAGCTTGACAACTAGCGGGATTACCTACGAGCAGTACTTC.